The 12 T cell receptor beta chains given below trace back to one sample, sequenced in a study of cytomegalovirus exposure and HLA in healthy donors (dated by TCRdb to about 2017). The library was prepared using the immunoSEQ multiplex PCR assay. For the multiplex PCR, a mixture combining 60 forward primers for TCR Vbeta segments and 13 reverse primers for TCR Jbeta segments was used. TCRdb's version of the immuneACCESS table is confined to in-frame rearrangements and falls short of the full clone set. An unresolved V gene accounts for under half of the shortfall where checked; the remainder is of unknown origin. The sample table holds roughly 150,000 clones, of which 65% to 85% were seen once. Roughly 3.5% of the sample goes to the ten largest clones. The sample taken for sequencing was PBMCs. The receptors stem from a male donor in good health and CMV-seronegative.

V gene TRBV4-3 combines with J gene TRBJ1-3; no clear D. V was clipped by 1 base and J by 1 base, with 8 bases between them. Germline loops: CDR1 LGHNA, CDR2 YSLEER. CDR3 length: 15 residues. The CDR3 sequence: CASSQGTRSGNTIYF. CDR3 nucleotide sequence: TGCGCCAGCAGCCAAGGTACAAGATCTGGAAACACCATATATTTT.

CDR3 bases: TGTGCCAGCAGCCGTACATCCCCGTACCAAGAGACCCAGTACTTC. Amino acids: CASSRTSPYQETQYF. The rearrangement links TRBV7-8 to TRBJ2-5; D is uncertain. In germline, CDR1 is SGHVS, CDR2 FQNEAQ. The CDR3 has 15 residues. V was pared by 5 bases and J by 0 bases, with 13 bases between.

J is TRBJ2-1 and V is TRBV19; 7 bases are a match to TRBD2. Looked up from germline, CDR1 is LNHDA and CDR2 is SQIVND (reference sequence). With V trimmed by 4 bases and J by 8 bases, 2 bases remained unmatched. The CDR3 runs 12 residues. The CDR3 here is CASSTGLDEQFF. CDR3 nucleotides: TGTGCCAGTAGTACCGGACTAGATGAGCAGTTCTTC.

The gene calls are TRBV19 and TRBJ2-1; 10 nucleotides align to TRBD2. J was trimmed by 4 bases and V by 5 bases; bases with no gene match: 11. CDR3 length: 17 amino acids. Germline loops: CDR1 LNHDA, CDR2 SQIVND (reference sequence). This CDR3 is CASSLPEREGLYNEQFF. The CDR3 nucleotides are TGTGCCAGTAGTCTCCCCGAGCGGGAGGGCTTGTACAATGAGCAGTTCTTC. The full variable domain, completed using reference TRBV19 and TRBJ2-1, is DGGITQSPKYLFRKEGQNVTLSCEQNLNHDAMYWYRQDPGQGLRLIYYSQIVNDFQKGDIAEGYSVSREKKESFPLTVTSAQKNPTAFYLCASSLPEREGLYNEQFFGPGTRLTVL.

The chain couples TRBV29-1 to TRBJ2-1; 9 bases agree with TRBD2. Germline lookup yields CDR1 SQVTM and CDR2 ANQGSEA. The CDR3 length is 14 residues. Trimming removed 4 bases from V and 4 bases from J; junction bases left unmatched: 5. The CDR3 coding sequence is TGCAGCGTTGGGCCTAGCGGGGAGTACAATGAGCAGTTCTTC. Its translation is CSVGPSGEYNEQFF.

The CDR3 nucleotides are TGTGCCAGCCTAGGACAGGTTAATTCACCCCTCCACTTT. Protein product: CASLGQVNSPLHF. The genes are TRBV6-5 and TRBJ1-6, with 7 positions matching TRBD1. CDR1 MNHEY and CDR2 SVGAGI come from the germline V gene. V lost 8 bases, J lost 6 bases, and 4 bases stayed unmatched. The CDR3 contains 13 residues.

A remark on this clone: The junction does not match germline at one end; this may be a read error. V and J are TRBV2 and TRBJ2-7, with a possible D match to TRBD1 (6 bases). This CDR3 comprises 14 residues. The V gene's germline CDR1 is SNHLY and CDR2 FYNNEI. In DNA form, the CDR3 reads TGTGCCGGCAGGGGTGGCCAGGGTAACCACGAGCAGTACTTC. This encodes CAGRGGQGNHEQYF.

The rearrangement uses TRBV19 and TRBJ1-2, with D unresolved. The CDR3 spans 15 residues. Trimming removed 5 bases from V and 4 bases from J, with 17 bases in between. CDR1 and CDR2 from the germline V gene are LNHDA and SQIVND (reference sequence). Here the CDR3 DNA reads TGTGCCAGTAGTCTCCCCCATTCGGGTAGCTATGGCTACACCTTC. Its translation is CASSLPHSGSYGYTF.

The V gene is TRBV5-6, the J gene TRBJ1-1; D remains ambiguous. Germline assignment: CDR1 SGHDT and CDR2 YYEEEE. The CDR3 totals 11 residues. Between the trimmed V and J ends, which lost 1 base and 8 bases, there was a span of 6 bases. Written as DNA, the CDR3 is TGTGCCAGCAGCTTGCTCTTAGAAGCTTTCTTT. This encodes CASSLLLEAFF. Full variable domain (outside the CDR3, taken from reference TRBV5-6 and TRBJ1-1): DAGVTQSPTHLIKTRGQQVTLRCSPKSGHDTVSWYQQALGQGPQFIFQYYEEEERQRGNFPDRFSGHQFPNYSSELNVNALLLGDSALYLCASSLLLEAFFGQGTRLTVV.

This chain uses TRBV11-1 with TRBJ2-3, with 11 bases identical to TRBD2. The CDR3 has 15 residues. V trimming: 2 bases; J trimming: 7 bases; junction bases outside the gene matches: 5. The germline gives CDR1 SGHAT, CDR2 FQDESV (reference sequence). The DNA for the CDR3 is TGTGCCAGCAGCTTACCGGGACTAGCGGAAAATACGCAGTATTTT. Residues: CASSLPGLAENTQYF.

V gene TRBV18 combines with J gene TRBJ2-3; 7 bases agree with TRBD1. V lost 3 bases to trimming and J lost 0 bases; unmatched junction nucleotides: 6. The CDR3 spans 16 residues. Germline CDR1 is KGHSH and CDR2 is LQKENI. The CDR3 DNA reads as TGTGCCAGCTCACCGCAGGGGGAAACTAGCACAGATACGCAGTATTTT. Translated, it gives CASSPQGETSTDTQYF.

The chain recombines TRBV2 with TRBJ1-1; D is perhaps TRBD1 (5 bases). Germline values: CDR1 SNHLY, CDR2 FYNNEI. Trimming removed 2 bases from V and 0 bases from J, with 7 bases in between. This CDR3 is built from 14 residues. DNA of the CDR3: TGTGCCAGCAGTGAATGGGGGGTGAACACTGAAGCTTTCTTT. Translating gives CASSEWGVNTEAFF.